This T cell receptor beta chain is drawn from a study of beta chain features in type 1 diabetes. Whole-study results and caveats: When Type 1 diabetes patients were examined, their TCRB CDR3s proved moderately but significantly shorter in all four CD4+ subsets. Patients with type 1 diabetes carried fewer insertions and had more deletions at their VDJ junctions. Sampled from patients, naive, central memory and Treg TCRB repertoires appeared more similar than those sampled from healthy donors.

As for this clone: Its antigen is as yet unknown.

Of the isolated RNA, all was reverse transcribed, and so the sequenced material was expressed TCRB transcripts. The assay was immunoSEQ multiplex PCR, and TCRdb's table has in-frame clones only and misses some. Of 250,000 to 350,000 clones in the sample, roughly an eighth were seen once. The source of this sequence is a man younger than 40 with type 1 diabetes. Sequenced sample: naive CD4+ T cells from blood.

The CDR3 loop is CAWSVWATGELFF. CDR3 DNA sequence: TGTGCCTGGAGTGTATGGGCCACCGGGGAGCTGTTTTTT. The genes are TRBV30 and TRBJ2-2, with D hard to call. This CDR3 has 13 amino acids. Deletions cut 0 bases from V and 4 bases from J, with 6 bases between. The V gene's germline CDR1 is GTSNPN and CDR2 SVGIG (reference sequence). The complete variable domain, with remaining parts taken from reference TRBV30 and TRBJ2-2, reads SQTIHQWPATLVQPVGSPLSLECTVEGTSNPNLYWYRQAAGRGLQLLFYSVGIGQISSEVPQNLSASRPQDRQFILSSKKLLLSDSGFYLCAWSVWATGELFFGEGSRLTVL.